This T cell receptor beta chain was sequenced in a study of T cells expressing NK-cell markers. Across the whole study: Out of eight donors sequenced, seven tested HCMV-seropositive and the remaining one seronegative. Study-wide results and caveats: Dominant NKG2C+ clonotype frequencies of roughly 1.0-7.0% of CD8+ T cells were measured in over five donors.

With respect to this clonotype: Its antigen is as yet unknown.

The CDR3 extends over 13 amino acids. From germline, CDR1 is MGHRA and CDR2 YSYEKL. For each CDR3 protein, TCRdb gives one entry from its re-call of the 5' RACE reads, without DNA. The specimen's table records over 150,000 distinct CDR3 sequences. The receptor's source is a man aged 18-69 years in good health. The chain combines TRBV4-1 with TRBJ1-1. Sequenced input: blood T cells: a sorted CD56 or NKG2C T cell subset, CD4+ or CD8+ T cells, or bulk PBMC T cells (not recorded which). CDR3 protein: CASSQGRTAEAFF.